The 23 T cell receptor beta chains in this list originate from one sample, sequenced in a study of T cell repertoires in ileal Crohn's disease. Libraries were prepared by immunoSEQ multiplex PCR; TCRdb keeps only in-frame clonotypes and omits some of them. This repertoire shows roughly 6,800 clones, around 80% found once; its top ten account for approximately 3%. Sample: ileal tissue. The origin of the receptors is an adult with Crohn's disease.

The chain has TRBV5-1 and TRBJ2-1; D is uncertain. Trimming left V 0 bases short and J 8 bases short, with 6 bases between. Germline V gene lookup returns CDR1 SGHRS and CDR2 YFSETQ. The CDR3 runs to 12 residues. The CDR3 bases are TGCGCCAGCAGCTTGGGCCGCGATGAGCAGTTCTTC. Translated, it gives CASSLGRDEQFF. Looking up the rest from reference TRBV5-1 and TRBJ2-1 gives the full variable domain: KAGVTQTPRYLIKTRGQQVTLSCSPISGHRSVSWYQQTPGQGLQFLFEYFSETQRNKGNFPGRFSGRQFSNSRSEMNVSTLELGDSALYLCASSLGRDEQFFGPGTRLTVL.

The chain is built from TRBV9 and TRBJ2-2, with 12 bases fitting TRBD2. J was trimmed by 6 bases and V by 4 bases; bases with no gene match: 4. This CDR3 region has 15 residues. Germline CDR1 and CDR2: SGDLS and YYNGEE. The CDR3 nucleotides are TGTGCCAGCAGCTCTAGCGGGGGGGCCTCCGGGGAGCTGTTTTTT. Translation: CASSSSGGASGELFF. The full variable domain, rest sourced from reference TRBV9 and TRBJ2-2, is DSGVTQTPKHLITATGQRVTLRCSPRSGDLSVYWYQQSLDQGLQFLIQYYNGEERAKGNILERFSAQQFPDLHSELNLSSLELGDSALYFCASSSSGGASGELFFGEGSRLTVL.

The chain joins TRBV5-1 to TRBJ1-1; maybe TRBD1 (5 bases). The V end lost 1 base, the J end lost 4 bases, and 11 bases lay between the germline ends. The CDR3 loop spans 14 amino acids. Looked up from germline, CDR1 is SGHRS and CDR2 is YFSETQ. The DNA of the CDR3 is TGCGCCAGCAGCTTGTGGGAGGGGAGCACTGAAGCTTTCTTT. Its protein is CASSLWEGSTEAFF. The full variable domain, in which reference TRBV5-1 and TRBJ1-1 provide the parts outside the CDR3, is KAGVTQTPRYLIKTRGQQVTLSCSPISGHRSVSWYQQTPGQGLQFLFEYFSETQRNKGNFPGRFSGRQFSNSRSEMNVSTLELGDSALYLCASSLWEGSTEAFFGQGTRLTVV.

The genes are TRBV15 and TRBJ2-1, with 13 nucleotides matching TRBD2. This CDR3 is built from 15 residues. The V and J ends lost 3 bases and 6 bases, in that order; junction bases with no gene match: 2. Per the germline V gene, CDR1 is LNHNV and CDR2 is YYDKDF (reference sequence). CDR3 sequence (DNA): TGTGCCACCAGCAGCGGGACTAGCGGGATCAATGAGCAGTTCTTC. It encodes CATSSGTSGINEQFF.

The chain carries TRBV5-1 and TRBJ1-4, with 8 nucleotides matching TRBD1. Germline V lookup: CDR1 SGHRS, CDR2 YFSETQ. This CDR3 contains 15 residues. V was pared by 0 bases and J by 6 bases, with 4 bases of the junction left unmatched. The DNA of the CDR3 is TGCGCCAGCAGCTTGGAGGGGACAGGCGATGAAAAACTGTTTTTT. Translation gives CASSLEGTGDEKLFF. Combining the CDR3 with reference TRBV5-1 and TRBJ1-4 gives the whole variable domain KAGVTQTPRYLIKTRGQQVTLSCSPISGHRSVSWYQQTPGQGLQFLFEYFSETQRNKGNFPGRFSGRQFSNSRSEMNVSTLELGDSALYLCASSLEGTGDEKLFFGSGTQLSVL.

This chain connects TRBV5-1 to TRBJ2-1, with TRBD2 matching 9 bases. CDR3 size: 16 residues. Germline V gives CDR1 SGHRS, CDR2 YFSETQ. Trimming removed 0 bases from V and 6 bases from J; junction bases left unmatched: 7. The CDR3 loop reads CASSLAGGGAGNEQFF. As DNA, the CDR3 is TGCGCCAGCAGCTTGGCCGGCGGGGGGGCTGGCAATGAGCAGTTCTTC. Variable domain in full (rest from reference TRBV5-1 and TRBJ2-1): KAGVTQTPRYLIKTRGQQVTLSCSPISGHRSVSWYQQTPGQGLQFLFEYFSETQRNKGNFPGRFSGRQFSNSRSEMNVSTLELGDSALYLCASSLAGGGAGNEQFFGPGTRLTVL.

The V call is TRBV6-1, the J call TRBJ2-7; 10 bases match TRBD1. CDR3 length: 13 residues. Germline-derived CDR1 and CDR2 are MNHNS and SASEGT. Trimming at V came to 5 bases and at J to 5 bases, leaving 3 bases not matched to a gene. The CDR3 here is CASSLGQGNEQYF. DNA for the CDR3: TGTGCCAGCAGTTTGGGACAGGGGAACGAGCAGTACTTC.

V and J are TRBV7-3 and TRBJ2-1, with D unclear. Trimming removed 0 bases from V and 2 bases from J, with 8 bases in between. The CDR3 extends over 15 amino acids. Germline-derived CDR1 and CDR2 are SGHTA and FQGTGA. CDR3 amino acids: CASSLTAETYNEQFF. The CDR3 DNA follows: TGTGCCAGCAGCTTAACGGCGGAAACCTACAATGAGCAGTTCTTC. Full variable domain (missing parts from reference TRBV7-3 and TRBJ2-1): GAGVSQTPSNKVTEKGKYVELRCDPISGHTALYWYRQSLGQGPEFLIYFQGTGAADDSGLPNDRFFAVRPEGSVSTLKIQRTERGDSAVYLCASSLTAETYNEQFFGPGTRLTVL.

The chain joins TRBV30 to TRBJ1-6; D remains ambiguous. Trimming removed 5 bases from V and 7 bases from J, with 6 bases in between. CDR1 and CDR2 from the germline V gene are GTSNPN and SVGIG (reference sequence). The CDR3 runs to 11 residues. In DNA, the CDR3 is TGTGCCTGGTCCAGAAATTCACCCCTCCACTTT. Protein sequence: CAWSRNSPLHF. Combining the CDR3 with reference TRBV30 and TRBJ1-6 gives the whole variable domain SQTIHQWPATLVQPVGSPLSLECTVEGTSNPNLYWYRQAAGRGLQLLFYSVGIGQISSEVPQNLSASRPQDRQFILSSKKLLLSDSGFYLCAWSRNSPLHFGNGTRLTVT.

This rearrangement joins TRBV15 to TRBJ2-5, with D possibly matching TRBD2 (6 bases). V lost 1 base to trimming and J lost 5 bases, with 14 bases between them. Germline V gives CDR1 LNHNV, CDR2 YYDKDF (reference sequence). CDR3 length: 15 residues. CDR3 sequence (DNA): TGTGCCACCAGCAGAGTCGGCCCTGGGAGGGAGACCCAGTACTTC. Its protein is CATSRVGPGRETQYF.

The chain is built from TRBV10-3 and TRBJ1-5; TRBD1 matches 7 bases. CDR3 length: 15 amino acids. J gave up 8 bases and V 0 bases, and 7 bases lay outside the gene matches. Per germline, CDR1 ENHRY and CDR2 SYGVKD. The CDR3 bases are TGTGCCATCAGTGAGTCGATGAGGGGGCCGAAGCCCCAGCATTTT. Translating it yields CAISESMRGPKPQHF.

V gene TRBV19 combines with J gene TRBJ2-7, with D possibly being TRBD2 (6 bases). V gave up 5 bases and J gave up 6 bases, with 14 bases separating them. Germline-derived CDR1 and CDR2 are LNHDA and SQIVND (reference sequence). The CDR3 is made up of 13 amino acids. CDR3 DNA: TGTGCCAGTAGTTTCCCCCCTAGCGTCGAGCAGTACTTC. This translates into CASSFPPSVEQYF.

The CDR3 is CASSVGWSGDGQETQYF. The CDR3 DNA sequence: TGTGCCAGCAGCGTAGGATGGAGCGGGGATGGACAAGAGACCCAGTACTTC. The chain couples TRBV9 to TRBJ2-5; TRBD2 aligns across 7 bases. This CDR3 spans 17 amino acids. CDR1 SGDLS and CDR2 YYNGEE come from the germline V gene. Losses at the gene ends were 0 bases for V and 2 bases for J; bases not matched to a gene: 10.

V and J are TRBV7-2 and TRBJ1-6, with D maybe TRBD1 (5 bases). V dropped 5 bases and J dropped 8 bases, with 10 bases sitting between them. The germline gives CDR1 SGHTA, CDR2 FQGNSA. CDR3 length: 13 residues. The CDR3 coding sequence is TGTGCCAGCAGCCAGACAGTGGATTCACCCCTCCACTTT. Its translation is CASSQTVDSPLHF.

This clone was found a few times. This chain joins TRBV5-1 and TRBJ2-1, with 7 bases fitting TRBD1. The germline gives CDR1 SGHRS, CDR2 YFSETQ. The CDR3 loop spans 14 amino acids. The V gene end was trimmed by 4 bases and the J gene end by 3 bases; junction bases not matched to a gene: 4. CDR3 region: CASSQGTVYNEQFF. CDR3 coding DNA: TGCGCCAGCAGCCAAGGGACAGTCTACAATGAGCAGTTCTTC.

This chain links TRBV7-2 with TRBJ2-1; TRBD2 matches 9 bases. The CDR3 is 17 amino acids. Per the germline V gene, CDR1 is SGHTA and CDR2 is FQGNSA. V gave up 1 base and J gave up 2 bases; unmatched junction bases: 6. The DNA of the CDR3 is TGTGCCAGCAGCTTAGAGGGGTCTAGCGGGGCCTACAATGAGCAGTTCTTC. Translation: CASSLEGSSGAYNEQFF.

V gene TRBV6-5 combines with J gene TRBJ1-6, with D tentatively TRBD1 (6 bases). Looked up from germline, CDR1 is MNHEY and CDR2 is SVGAGI. V was shortened by 8 bases and J by 6 bases, with 17 bases between the two germline ends. The CDR3 is 15 residues long. The CDR3 DNA sequence: TGTGCCAGCCGGGCCTCACAGGGTTTTAATTCACCCCTCCACTTT. Protein product: CASRASQGFNSPLHF.

The J gene is TRBJ2-3, the V gene TRBV11-3, with a possible D match to TRBD2 (6 bases). V was pared by 5 bases and J by 4 bases, with 22 bases between. Germline values: CDR1 SGHNT, CDR2 YENEEA. The CDR3 sequence is 17 residues long. The CDR3 sequence is CASSIPTSGTSPDTQYF. The CDR3 DNA follows: TGTGCCAGCAGCATCCCGACCTCCGGGACTTCACCAGATACGCAGTATTTT.

This chain uses TRBV6-1 with TRBJ2-1; 12 bases match TRBD2. The junction had 4 bases not matched to a gene; V was cut back by 0 bases and J by 7 bases. The germline gives CDR1 MNHNS, CDR2 SASEGT. The CDR3 sequence is 16 residues long. CDR3 nucleotides: TGTGCCAGCAGTGAAGCGTCTAGCGGGGGGGCAAATGAGCAGTTCTTC. Protein sequence: CASSEASSGGANEQFF.

The chain uses TRBV7-6 and TRBJ2-7; a weak D match, TRBD2 (6 bases). CDR1 is SGHVS and CDR2 is FNYEAQ in the germline V gene. The V gene lost 5 bases and the J gene lost 5 bases, with 22 bases spanning the gap. The CDR3 consists of 16 residues. The CDR3 coding sequence is TGTGCCAGCAGCCCCCTGGGAGGCCTTGGAGCGGACGAGCAGTACTTC. Encoded protein: CASSPLGGLGADEQYF.

J is TRBJ2-5 and V is TRBV9; no reliable D call. Between the trimmed V and J ends, which lost 1 base and 5 bases, there was a span of 15 bases. The CDR3 runs 15 residues. Germline V CDR1 and CDR2: SGDLS, YYNGEE. DNA of the CDR3: TGTGCCAGCAGCGTACATGCAGTTCCGAGGGAGACCCAGTACTTC. This sequence encodes CASSVHAVPRETQYF.

This clone was picked up a small number of times. In nucleotides, the CDR3 is TGTGCCAGCAGCTCTTCGCTCGGGACAGGGGGCAAGGGAAACTACACCTTC. As protein: CASSSSLGTGGKGNYTF. The chain couples TRBV28 to TRBJ1-2; 12 positions match TRBD1. The CDR3 loop spans 17 amino acids. Germline values: CDR1 MDHEN, CDR2 SYDVKM. With V trimmed by 6 bases and J by 10 bases, 18 bases remained unmatched.

The chain uses TRBV4-2 and TRBJ2-5, with 8 bases lining up with TRBD2. Losses at the gene ends were 4 bases for V and 1 base for J; bases not matched to a gene: 2. CDR1 is LGHNA, CDR2 YNFKEQ, per germline. CDR3 size: 14 residues. The CDR3 protein is CASSPSGSQETQYF. The CDR3, as DNA: TGTGCCAGCAGCCCTAGCGGGTCCCAAGAGACCCAGTACTTC.